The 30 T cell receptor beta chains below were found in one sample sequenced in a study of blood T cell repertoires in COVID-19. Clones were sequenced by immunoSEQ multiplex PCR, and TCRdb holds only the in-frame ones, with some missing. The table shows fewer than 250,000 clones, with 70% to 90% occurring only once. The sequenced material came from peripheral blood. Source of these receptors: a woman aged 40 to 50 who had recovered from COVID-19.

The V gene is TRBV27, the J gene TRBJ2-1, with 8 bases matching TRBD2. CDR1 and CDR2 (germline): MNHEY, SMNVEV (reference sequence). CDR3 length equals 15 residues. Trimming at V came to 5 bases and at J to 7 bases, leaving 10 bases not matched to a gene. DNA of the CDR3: TGTGCCAGCAGTACCTCGGGAGGGCCAAGGAATGAGCAGTTCTTC. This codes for CASSTSGGPRNEQFF.

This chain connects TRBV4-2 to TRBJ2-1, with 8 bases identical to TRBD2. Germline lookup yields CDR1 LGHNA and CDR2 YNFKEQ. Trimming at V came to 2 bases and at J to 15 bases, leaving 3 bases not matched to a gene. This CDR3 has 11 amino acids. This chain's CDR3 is CASSQMREVFF. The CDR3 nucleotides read TGTGCCAGCAGCCAAATGCGGGAGGTGTTCTTC.

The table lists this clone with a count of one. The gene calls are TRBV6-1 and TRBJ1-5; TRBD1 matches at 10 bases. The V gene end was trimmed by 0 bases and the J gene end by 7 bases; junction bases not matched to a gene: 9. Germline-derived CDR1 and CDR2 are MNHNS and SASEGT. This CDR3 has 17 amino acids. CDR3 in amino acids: CASSEAGDRGLGQPQHF. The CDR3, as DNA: TGTGCCAGCAGTGAAGCGGGGGACAGGGGATTGGGACAGCCCCAGCATTTT.

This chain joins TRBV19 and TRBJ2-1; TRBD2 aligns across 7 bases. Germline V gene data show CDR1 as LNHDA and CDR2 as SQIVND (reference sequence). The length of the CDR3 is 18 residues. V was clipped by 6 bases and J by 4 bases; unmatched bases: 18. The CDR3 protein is CASSFGGWGGAPYNEQFF. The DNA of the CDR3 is TGTGCCAGTAGCTTTGGGGGTTGGGGGGGAGCCCCGTACAATGAGCAGTTCTTC. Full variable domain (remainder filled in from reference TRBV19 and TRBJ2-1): DGGITQSPKYLFRKEGQNVTLSCEQNLNHDAMYWYRQDPGQGLRLIYYSQIVNDFQKGDIAEGYSVSREKKESFPLTVTSAQKNPTAFYLCASSFGGWGGAPYNEQFFGPGTRLTVL.

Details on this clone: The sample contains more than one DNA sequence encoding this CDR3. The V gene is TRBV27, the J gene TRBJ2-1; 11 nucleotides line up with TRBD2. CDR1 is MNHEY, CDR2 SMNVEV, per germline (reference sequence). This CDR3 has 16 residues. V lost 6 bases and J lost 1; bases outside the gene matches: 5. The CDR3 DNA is TGTGCCAGCAGCTTAGCGGGAGGGCCTTCCTACAATGAGCAGTTCTTC. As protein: CASSLAGGPSYNEQFF.

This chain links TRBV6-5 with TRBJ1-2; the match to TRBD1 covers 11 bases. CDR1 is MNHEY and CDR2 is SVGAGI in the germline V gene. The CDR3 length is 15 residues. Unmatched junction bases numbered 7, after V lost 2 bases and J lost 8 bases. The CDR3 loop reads CASSYLPGQGEGYTF. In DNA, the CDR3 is TGTGCCAGCAGTTACCTCCCGGGACAGGGGGAAGGCTACACCTTC.

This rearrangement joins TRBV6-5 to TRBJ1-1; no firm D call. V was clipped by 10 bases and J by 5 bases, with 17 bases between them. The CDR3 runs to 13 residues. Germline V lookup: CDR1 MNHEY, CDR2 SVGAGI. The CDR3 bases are TGTGCCACTCAAAGGGAGACTTGGACTGAAGCTTTCTTT. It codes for CATQRETWTEAFF.

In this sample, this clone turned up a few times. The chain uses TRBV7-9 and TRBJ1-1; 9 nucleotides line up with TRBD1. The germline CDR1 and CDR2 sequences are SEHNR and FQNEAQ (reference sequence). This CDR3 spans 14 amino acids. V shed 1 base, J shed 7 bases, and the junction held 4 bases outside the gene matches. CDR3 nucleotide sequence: TGTGCCAGCAGCTTAGGGGACAGGGAAGGTGAAGCTTTCTTT. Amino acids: CASSLGDREGEAFF.

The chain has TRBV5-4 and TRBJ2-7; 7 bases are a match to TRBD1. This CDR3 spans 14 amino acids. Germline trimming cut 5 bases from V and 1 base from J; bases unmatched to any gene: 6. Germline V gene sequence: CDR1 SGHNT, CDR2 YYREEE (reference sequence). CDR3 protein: CASRSGTESYEQYF. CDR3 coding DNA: TGTGCCAGCAGGTCCGGGACAGAGTCCTACGAGCAGTACTTC.

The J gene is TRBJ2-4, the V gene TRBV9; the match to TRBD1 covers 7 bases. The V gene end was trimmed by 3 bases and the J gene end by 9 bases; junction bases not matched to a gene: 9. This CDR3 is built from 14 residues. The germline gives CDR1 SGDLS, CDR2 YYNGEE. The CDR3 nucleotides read TGTGCCAGCAGCGAACTACACAGGGGTGGCATTCAGTACTTC. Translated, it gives CASSELHRGGIQYF. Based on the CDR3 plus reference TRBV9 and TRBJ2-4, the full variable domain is DSGVTQTPKHLITATGQRVTLRCSPRSGDLSVYWYQQSLDQGLQFLIQYYNGEERAKGNILERFSAQQFPDLHSELNLSSLELGDSALYFCASSELHRGGIQYFGAGTRLSVL.

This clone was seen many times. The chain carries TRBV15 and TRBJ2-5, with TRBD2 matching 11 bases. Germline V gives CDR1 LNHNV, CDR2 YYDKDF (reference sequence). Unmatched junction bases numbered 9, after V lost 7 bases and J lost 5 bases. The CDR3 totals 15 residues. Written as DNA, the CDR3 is TGTGCCACCACTGAAACTAGCGGGAGTGTGGAGACCCAGTACTTC. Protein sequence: CATTETSGSVETQYF.

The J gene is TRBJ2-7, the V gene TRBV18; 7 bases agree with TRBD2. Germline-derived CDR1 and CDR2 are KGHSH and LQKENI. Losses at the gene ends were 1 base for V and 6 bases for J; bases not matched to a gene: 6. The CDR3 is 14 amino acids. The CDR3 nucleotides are TGTGCCAGCTCACCACGGTTCGGGAGGAGCGAGCAGTACTTC. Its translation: CASSPRFGRSEQYF.

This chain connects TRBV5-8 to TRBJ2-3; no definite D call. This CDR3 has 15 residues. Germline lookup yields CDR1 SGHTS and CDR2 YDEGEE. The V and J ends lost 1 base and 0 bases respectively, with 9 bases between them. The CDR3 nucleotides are TGTGCCAGCAGCTTGCGATCGACTAGCACAGATACGCAGTATTTT. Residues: CASSLRSTSTDTQYF.

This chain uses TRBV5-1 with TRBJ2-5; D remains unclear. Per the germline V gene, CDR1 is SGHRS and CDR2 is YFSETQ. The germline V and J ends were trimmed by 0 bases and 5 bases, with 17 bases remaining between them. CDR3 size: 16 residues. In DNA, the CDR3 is TGCGCCAGCAGCTTGGGAGGTTCCGGCAGTGGGGAGACCCAGTACTTC. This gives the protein CASSLGGSGSGETQYF.

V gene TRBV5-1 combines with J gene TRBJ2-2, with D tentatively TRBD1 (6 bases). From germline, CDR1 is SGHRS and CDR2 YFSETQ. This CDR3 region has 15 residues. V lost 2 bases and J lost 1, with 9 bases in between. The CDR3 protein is CASSFLQGNTGELFF. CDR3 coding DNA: TGCGCCAGCAGCTTTTTACAGGGGAACACCGGGGAGCTGTTTTTT.

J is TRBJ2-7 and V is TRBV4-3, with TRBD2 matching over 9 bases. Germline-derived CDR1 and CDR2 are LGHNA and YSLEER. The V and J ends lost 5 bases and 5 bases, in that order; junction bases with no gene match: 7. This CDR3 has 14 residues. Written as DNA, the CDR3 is TGCGCCAGCAGCAGCCTAGCGGGAACGGACGAGCAGTACTTC. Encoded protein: CASSSLAGTDEQYF.

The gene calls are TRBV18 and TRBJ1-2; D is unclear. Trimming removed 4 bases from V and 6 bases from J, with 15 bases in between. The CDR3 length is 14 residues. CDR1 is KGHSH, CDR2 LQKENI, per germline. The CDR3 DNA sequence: TGTGCCAGCTCACTCGCGGGCCTTGGGGATGGCTACACCTTC. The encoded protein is CASSLAGLGDGYTF.

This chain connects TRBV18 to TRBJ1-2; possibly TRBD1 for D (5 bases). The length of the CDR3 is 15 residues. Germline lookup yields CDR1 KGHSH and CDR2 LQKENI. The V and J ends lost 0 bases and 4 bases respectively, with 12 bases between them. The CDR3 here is CASSPPGQHPYGYTF. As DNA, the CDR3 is TGTGCCAGCTCACCACCGGGGCAGCACCCCTATGGCTACACCTTC.

CDR3 protein: CSATGTTEAFF. CDR3 nucleotides: TGCAGCGCGACAGGGACCACTGAAGCTTTCTTT. The rearrangement links TRBV29-1 to TRBJ1-1; 7 nucleotides agree with TRBD1. In germline, CDR1 is SQVTM, CDR2 ANQGSEA. The CDR3 loop spans 11 amino acids. The J segment lost 4 bases and the V segment lost 7 bases, leaving 3 bases of the junction unmatched. Combining the CDR3 with reference TRBV29-1 and TRBJ1-1 gives the whole variable domain SAVISQKPSRDICQRGTSLTIQCQVDSQVTMMFWYRQQPGQSLTLIATANQGSEATYESGFVIDKFPISRPNLTFSTLTVSNMSPEDSSIYLCSATGTTEAFFGQGTRLTVV.

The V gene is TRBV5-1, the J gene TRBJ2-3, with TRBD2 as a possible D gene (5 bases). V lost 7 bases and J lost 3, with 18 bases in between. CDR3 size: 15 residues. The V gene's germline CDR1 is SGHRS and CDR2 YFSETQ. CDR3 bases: TGCGCCAGCGGAGGAGACGGAACTACGACAGATACGCAGTATTTT. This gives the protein CASGGDGTTTDTQYF.

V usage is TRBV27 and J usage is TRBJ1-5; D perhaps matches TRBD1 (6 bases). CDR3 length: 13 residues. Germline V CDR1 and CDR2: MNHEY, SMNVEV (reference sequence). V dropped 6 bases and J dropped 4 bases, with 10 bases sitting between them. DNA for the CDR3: TGTGCCAGCAGATCAGGGGAAAATCAGCCCCAGCATTTT. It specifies CASRSGENQPQHF.

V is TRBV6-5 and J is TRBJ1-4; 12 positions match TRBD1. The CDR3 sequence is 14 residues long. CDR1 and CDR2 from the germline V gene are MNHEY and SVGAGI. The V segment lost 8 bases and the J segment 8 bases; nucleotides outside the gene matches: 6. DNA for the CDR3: TGTGCCAGCGTAACCGGGACAGGGGGCGAAAAACTGTTTTTT. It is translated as CASVTGTGGEKLFF.

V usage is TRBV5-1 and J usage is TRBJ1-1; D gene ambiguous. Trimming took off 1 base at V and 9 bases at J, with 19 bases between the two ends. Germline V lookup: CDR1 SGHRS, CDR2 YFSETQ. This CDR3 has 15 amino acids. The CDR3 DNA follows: TGCGCCAGCAGCTTGAGTCCGGAACAGATTAGGAAAGCTTTCTTT. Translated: CASSLSPEQIRKAFF.

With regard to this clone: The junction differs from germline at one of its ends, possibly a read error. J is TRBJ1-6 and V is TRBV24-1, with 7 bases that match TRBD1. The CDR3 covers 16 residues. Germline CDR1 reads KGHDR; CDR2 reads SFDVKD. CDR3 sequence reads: CASGVLKGAHNSPLHF. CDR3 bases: TGTGCCTCAGGAGTCCTGAAGGGGGCCCATAACTCACCCCTCCACTTT.

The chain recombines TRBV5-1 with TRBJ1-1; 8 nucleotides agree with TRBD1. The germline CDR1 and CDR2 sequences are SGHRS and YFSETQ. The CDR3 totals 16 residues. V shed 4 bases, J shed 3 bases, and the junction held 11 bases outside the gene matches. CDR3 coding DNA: TGCGCCAGCAGCCCCTTTCCCACAGGGGGGGACACTGAAGCTTTCTTT. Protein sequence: CASSPFPTGGDTEAFF.

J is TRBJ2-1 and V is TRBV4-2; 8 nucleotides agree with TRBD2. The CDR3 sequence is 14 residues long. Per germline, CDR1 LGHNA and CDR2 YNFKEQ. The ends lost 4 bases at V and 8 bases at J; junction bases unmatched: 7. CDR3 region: CASSPGTSGDEQFF. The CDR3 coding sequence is TGTGCCAGCAGCCCCGGGACTAGTGGGGATGAGCAGTTCTTC.

CDR3 loop: CASSISGRKDEQFF. As DNA, the CDR3 is TGTGCCAGCAGCATAAGCGGGAGAAAGGATGAGCAGTTCTTC. The chain uses TRBV7-9 and TRBJ2-1, with 8 bases matching TRBD2. The germline CDR1 and CDR2 sequences are SEHNR and FQNEAQ (reference sequence). The CDR3 is 14 residues long. The V segment lost 5 bases and the J segment 8 bases; nucleotides outside the gene matches: 8.

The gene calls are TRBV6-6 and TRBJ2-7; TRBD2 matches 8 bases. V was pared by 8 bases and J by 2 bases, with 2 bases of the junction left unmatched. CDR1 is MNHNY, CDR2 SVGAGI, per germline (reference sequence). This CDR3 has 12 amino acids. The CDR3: CASGTRPYEQYF. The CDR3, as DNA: TGTGCCAGCGGGACTAGGCCCTACGAGCAGTACTTC.

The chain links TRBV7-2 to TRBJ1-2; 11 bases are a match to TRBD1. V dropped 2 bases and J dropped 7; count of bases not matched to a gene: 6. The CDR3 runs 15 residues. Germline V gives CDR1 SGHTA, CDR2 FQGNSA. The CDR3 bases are TGTGCCAGCAGCTTATACCAGGGACAGGGGGGTGGCTACACCTTC. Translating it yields CASSLYQGQGGGYTF.

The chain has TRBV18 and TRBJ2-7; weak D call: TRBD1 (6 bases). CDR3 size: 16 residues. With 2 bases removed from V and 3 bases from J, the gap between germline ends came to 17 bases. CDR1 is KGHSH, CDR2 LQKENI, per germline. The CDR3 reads CASSPTGLEVNYEQYF. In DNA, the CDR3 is TGTGCCAGCTCACCAACAGGGCTGGAGGTCAACTACGAGCAGTACTTC.